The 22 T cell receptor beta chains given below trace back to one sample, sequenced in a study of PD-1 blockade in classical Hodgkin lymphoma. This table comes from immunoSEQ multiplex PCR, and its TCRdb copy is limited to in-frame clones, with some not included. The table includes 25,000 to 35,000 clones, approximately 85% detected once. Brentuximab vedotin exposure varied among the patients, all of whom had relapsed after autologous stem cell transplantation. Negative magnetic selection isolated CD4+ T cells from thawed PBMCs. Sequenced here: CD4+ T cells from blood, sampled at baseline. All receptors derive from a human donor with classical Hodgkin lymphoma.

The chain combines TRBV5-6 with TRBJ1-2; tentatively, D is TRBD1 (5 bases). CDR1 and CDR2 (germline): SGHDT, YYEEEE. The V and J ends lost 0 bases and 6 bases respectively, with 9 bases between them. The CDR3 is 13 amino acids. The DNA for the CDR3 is TGTGCCAGCAGCTTGGCCAGGGCTGATGGCTACACCTTC. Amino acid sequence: CASSLARADGYTF.

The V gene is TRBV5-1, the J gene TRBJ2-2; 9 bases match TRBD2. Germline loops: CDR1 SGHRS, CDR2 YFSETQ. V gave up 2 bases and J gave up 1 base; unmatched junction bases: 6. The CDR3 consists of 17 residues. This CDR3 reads CASSLGSSGKNTGELFF. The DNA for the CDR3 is TGCGCCAGCAGCTTAGGTTCTAGCGGGAAGAACACCGGGGAGCTGTTTTTT.

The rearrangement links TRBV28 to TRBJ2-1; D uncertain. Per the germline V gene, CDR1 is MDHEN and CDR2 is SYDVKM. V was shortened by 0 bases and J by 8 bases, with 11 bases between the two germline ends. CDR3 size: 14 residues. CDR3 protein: CASSLWSPLDEQFF. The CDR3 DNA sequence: TGTGCCAGCAGTTTATGGTCCCCCTTGGATGAGCAGTTCTTC.

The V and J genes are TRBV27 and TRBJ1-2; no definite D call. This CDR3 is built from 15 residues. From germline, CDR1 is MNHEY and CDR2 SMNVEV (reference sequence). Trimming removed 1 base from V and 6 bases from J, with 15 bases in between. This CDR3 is CASSLYPGQVHGYTF. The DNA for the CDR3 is TGTGCCAGCAGTTTATACCCTGGGCAGGTGCATGGCTACACCTTC.

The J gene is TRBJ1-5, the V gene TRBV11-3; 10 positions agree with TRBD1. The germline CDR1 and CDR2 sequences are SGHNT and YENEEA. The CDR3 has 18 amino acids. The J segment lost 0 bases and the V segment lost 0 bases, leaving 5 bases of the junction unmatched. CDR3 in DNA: TGTGCCAGCAGCTTAGATCGGGGACAGGGGCATAGCAATCAGCCCCAGCATTTT. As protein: CASSLDRGQGHSNQPQHF.

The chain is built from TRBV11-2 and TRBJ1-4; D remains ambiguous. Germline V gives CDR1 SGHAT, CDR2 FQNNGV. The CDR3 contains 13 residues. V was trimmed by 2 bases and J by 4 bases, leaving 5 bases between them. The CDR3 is CASSLRFNEKLFF. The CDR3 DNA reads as TGTGCCAGCAGCTTAAGGTTTAATGAAAAACTGTTTTTT.

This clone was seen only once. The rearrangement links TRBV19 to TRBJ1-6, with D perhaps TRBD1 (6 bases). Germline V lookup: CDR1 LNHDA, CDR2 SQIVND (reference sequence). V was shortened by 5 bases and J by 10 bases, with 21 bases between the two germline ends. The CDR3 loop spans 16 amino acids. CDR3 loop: CASSANQQGRDSPLHF. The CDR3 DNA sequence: TGTGCCAGTAGTGCAAACCAACAGGGAAGAGACTCACCCCTCCACTTT.

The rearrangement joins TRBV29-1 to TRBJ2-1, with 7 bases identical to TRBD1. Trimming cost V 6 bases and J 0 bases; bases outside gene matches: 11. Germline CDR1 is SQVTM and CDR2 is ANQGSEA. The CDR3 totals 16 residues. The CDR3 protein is CSVALDRQDSYNEQFF. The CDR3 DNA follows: TGCAGCGTCGCCTTGGACAGGCAGGACTCCTACAATGAGCAGTTCTTC.

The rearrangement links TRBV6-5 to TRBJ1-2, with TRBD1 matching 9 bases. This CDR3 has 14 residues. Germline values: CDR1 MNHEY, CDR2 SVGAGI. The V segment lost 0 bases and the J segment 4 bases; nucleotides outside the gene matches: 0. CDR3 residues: CASSYSGQGYGYTF. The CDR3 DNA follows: TGTGCCAGCAGTTACTCGGGACAGGGCTATGGCTACACCTTC.

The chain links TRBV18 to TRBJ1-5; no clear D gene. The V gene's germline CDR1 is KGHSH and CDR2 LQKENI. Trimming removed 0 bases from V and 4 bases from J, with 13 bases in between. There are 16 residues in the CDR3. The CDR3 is CASSPPLKVGNQPQHF. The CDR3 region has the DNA TGTGCCAGCTCACCACCTCTCAAGGTGGGGAATCAGCCCCAGCATTTT.

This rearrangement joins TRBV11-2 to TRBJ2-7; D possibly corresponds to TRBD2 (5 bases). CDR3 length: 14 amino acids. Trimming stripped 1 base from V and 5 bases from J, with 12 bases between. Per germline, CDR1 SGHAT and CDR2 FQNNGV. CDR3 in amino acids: CASSLVIANNEQYF. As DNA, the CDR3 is TGTGCCAGCAGCTTAGTCATAGCGAACAACGAGCAGTACTTC.

In DNA form, the CDR3 reads TGTGCCAGCAGTTTCCGGGACAGGGGATGGCCTGGAAACACCATATATTTT. This codes for CASSFRDRGWPGNTIYF. The chain employs TRBV28 and TRBJ1-3; 10 bases map to TRBD1. Germline V gives CDR1 MDHEN, CDR2 SYDVKM. J gave up 2 bases and V 3 bases, and 7 bases lay outside the gene matches. The CDR3 loop spans 17 amino acids.

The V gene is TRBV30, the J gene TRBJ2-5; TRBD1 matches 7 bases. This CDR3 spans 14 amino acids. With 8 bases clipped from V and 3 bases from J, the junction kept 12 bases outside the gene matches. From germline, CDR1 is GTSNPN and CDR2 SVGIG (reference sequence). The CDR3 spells CATSRGSLEETQYF. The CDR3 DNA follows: TGTGCCACCTCCAGGGGGAGTTTGGAAGAGACCCAGTACTTC.

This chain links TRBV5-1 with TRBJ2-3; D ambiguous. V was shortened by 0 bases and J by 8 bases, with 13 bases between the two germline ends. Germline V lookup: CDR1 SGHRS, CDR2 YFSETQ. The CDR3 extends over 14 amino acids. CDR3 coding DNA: TGCGCCAGCAGCTTGGACCTTGGGTCGGGTACGCAGTATTTT. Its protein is CASSLDLGSGTQYF.

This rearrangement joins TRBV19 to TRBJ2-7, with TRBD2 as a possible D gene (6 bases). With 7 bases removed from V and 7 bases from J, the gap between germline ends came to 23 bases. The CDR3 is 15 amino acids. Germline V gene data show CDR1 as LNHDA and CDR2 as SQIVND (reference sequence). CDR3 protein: CASTARAGNVGEQYF. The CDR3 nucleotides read TGTGCCAGTACCGCCCGGGCGGGGAACGTAGGGGAGCAGTACTTC.

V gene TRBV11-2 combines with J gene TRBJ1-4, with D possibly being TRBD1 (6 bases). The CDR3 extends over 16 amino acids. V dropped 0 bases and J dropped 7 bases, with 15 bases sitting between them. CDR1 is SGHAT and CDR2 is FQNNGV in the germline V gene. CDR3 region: CASSLDLNRAREKLFF. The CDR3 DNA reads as TGTGCCAGCAGCTTAGATCTAAACAGGGCTCGTGAAAAACTGTTTTTT.

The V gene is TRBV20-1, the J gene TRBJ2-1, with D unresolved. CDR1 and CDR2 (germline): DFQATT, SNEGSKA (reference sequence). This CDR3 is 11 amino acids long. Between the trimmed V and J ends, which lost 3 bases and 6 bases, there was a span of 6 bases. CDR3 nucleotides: TGCAGTGCTAGTAAGGGCAATGAGCAGTTCTTC. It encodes CSASKGNEQFF.

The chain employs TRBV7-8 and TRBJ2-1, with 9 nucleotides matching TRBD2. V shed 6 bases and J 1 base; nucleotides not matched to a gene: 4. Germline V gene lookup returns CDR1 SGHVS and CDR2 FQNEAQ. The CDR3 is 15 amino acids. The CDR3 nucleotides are TGTGCCAGCAGACCTACTAGCGGGTCCTACAATGAGCAGTTCTTC. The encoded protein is CASRPTSGSYNEQFF. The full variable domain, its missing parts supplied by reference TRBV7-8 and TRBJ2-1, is GAGVSQSPRYKVAKRGQDVALRCDPISGHVSLFWYQQALGQGPEFLTYFQNEAQLDKSGLPSDRFFAERPEGSVSTLKIQRTQQEDSAVYLCASRPTSGSYNEQFFGPGTRLTVL.

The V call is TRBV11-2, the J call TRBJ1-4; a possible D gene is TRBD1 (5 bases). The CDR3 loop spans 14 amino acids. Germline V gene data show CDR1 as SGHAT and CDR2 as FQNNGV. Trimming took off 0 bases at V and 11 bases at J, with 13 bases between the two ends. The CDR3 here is CASSLEGAFGKLFF. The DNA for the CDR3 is TGTGCCAGCAGCTTAGAAGGGGCTTTCGGGAAACTGTTTTTT. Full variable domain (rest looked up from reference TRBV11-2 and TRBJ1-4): EAGVAQSPRYKIIEKRQSVAFWCNPISGHATLYWYQQILGQGPKLLIQFQNNGVVDDSQLPKDRFSAERLKGVDSTLKIQPAKLEDSAVYLCASSLEGAFGKLFFGSGTQLSVL.

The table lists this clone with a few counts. In DNA, the CDR3 is TGTGCCAGCAGTGTGGAGGGGGGAGGCAATCAGCCCCAGCATTTT. Residues: CASSVEGGGNQPQHF. The chain carries TRBV2 and TRBJ1-5; a possible D gene is TRBD1 (6 bases). V lost 4 bases, J lost 2 bases, and 12 bases lay in between. The CDR3 runs 15 residues. Germline V gene sequence: CDR1 SNHLY, CDR2 FYNNEI.

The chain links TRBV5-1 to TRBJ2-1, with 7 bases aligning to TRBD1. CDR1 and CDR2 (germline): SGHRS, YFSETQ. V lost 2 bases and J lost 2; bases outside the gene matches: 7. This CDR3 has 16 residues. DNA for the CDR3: TGCGCCAGCAGCTTACAGGGGACCGCCGCCTACAATGAGCAGTTCTTC. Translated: CASSLQGTAAYNEQFF.

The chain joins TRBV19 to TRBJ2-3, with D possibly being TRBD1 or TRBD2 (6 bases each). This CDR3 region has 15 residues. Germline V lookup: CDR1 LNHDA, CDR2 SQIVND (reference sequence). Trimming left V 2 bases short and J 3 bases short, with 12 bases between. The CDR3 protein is CASSIRKGGTDTQYF. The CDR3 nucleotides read TGTGCCAGTAGTATAAGGAAAGGGGGGACAGATACGCAGTATTTT.